The rows below give T cell receptor beta chains drawn from one sample of a study of T cell repertoires in cytomegalovirus infection. TCRdb processed the reads anew with MiXCR; each CDR3 protein has one entry. The sample shows 740,000 or so distinct CDR3 sequences, 35% to 45% of them seen only once. The sequencing input was PBMCs. Receptors originate from a human donor in good health (CMV status not recorded). Some clones in this sample may be carry-over from other donors' samples. Each CDR3 is given with its conserved first and last residue. Each record gives: D gene, clone size, J gene, V gene, CDR3 protein, CDR3 DNA. The D gene is left open where the match is weak. Where a row states a size, it is once, few, many or the class of an expanded clone; other rows omit it.

.,.,TRBJ1-4,TRBV9,CASSVLALGEKLFF,TGTGCCAGCAGCGTTTTGGCTCTGGGTGAAAAACTGTTTTTT
TRBD1,few,TRBJ2-7,TRBV7-9,CASSAWGTGKLF,TGTGCCAGCAGCGCGTGGGGGACAGGGAAGCTCTTC
.,few,TRBJ1-2,TRBV29-1,CSAGRDGSGYTF,TGCAGCGCGGGCAGGGACGGGAGTGGCTACACCTTC
TRBD2,few,TRBJ2-1,TRBV2,CASSEALGLAGMYNEQFF,TGTGCCAGCAGTGAAGCGCTTGGGCTAGCGGGAATGTACAATGAGCAGTTCTTC
TRBD1,.,TRBJ2-1,TRBV5-1,CASRRTGAPAEQFF,TGCGCCAGCAGACGGACAGGGGCTCCGGCTGAGCAGTTCTTC
TRBD2,few,TRBJ2-1,TRBV20-1,CSASPPTSDSYNEQFF,TGCAGTGCTAGCCCCCCTACTAGCGACTCCTACAATGAGCAGTTCTTC
.,few,TRBJ2-7,TRBV27,CASSLSSGQLQYEQYF,TGTGCCAGCAGTTTATCTTCCGGACAGTTACAGTACGAGCAGTACTTC
TRBD2,.,TRBJ2-7,TRBV7-8,CSSSLGLAGSYYEQYF,TGTTCCAGCAGCTTAGGCCTAGCGGGAAGCTACTACGAGCAGTACTTC
.,.,TRBJ1-5,TRBV7-2,CASSLEWSQPQHF,TGTGCCAGCAGCTTAGAGTGGAGTCAGCCCCAGCATTTT
.,few,TRBJ2-7,TRBV29-1,CSVRTATIVSYEQYF,TGCAGCGTCCGGACAGCGACTATAGTCTCCTACGAGCAGTACTTC
.,.,TRBJ2-7,TRBV12-3/TRBV12-4,CASRTSASYEQYF,TGTGCCAGCAGAACCAGCGCTTCCTACGAGCAGTACTTC
.,.,TRBJ1-2,TRBV24-1,CATSDERTMTYGYTF,TGTGCCACCAGTGACGAACGGACCATGACCTATGGCTACACCTTC
TRBD2,.,TRBJ2-5,TRBV19,CASSIEGAGGSAISETQYF,TGTGCCAGTAGTATTGAGGGCGCGGGAGGATCTGCTATTTCGGAGACCCAGTACTTC
.,.,TRBJ1-5,TRBV28,CASSRRGTSSNQPQHF,TGTGCCAGCAGCAGGCGCGGGACGTCTAGCAATCAGCCCCAGCATTTT
TRBD2,.,TRBJ2-1,TRBV7-9,CASSFVLAGQPNEQFF,TGTGCCAGCAGCTTCGTTCTAGCGGGTCAACCCAATGAGCAGTTCTTC
.,few,TRBJ1-1,TRBV27,CASSPLAAGNTEAFF,TGTGCCAGCAGTCCTTTGGCCGCCGGGAACACTGAAGCTTTCTTT
TRBD1,few,TRBJ1-3,TRBV7-6,CASSSSVAGGSGNTIYF,TGTGCCAGCAGCTCCAGTGTCGCAGGGGGCTCTGGAAACACCATATATTTT
.,many,TRBJ1-3,TRBV7-2,CASSRGARVGSGNTIYF,TGTGCCAGCAGCCGAGGGGCCAGGGTTGGCTCTGGAAACACCATATATTTT
TRBD2,.,TRBJ2-1,TRBV7-2,CASSVEARTSGIYNEQFF,TGTGCCAGCAGCGTAGAGGCCCGGACTAGCGGGATTTACAATGAGCAGTTCTTC
TRBD2,.,TRBJ2-3,TRBV12-5,CASGLVGLAGGRRPDTQYF,TGTGCTAGTGGTTTGGTCGGACTAGCGGGGGGGCGGCGCCCAGATACGCAGTATTTT
.,.,TRBJ1-2,TRBV18,CASSPLFGEDGYTF,TGTGCCAGCTCACCACTTTTCGGCGAAGATGGCTACACCTTC
.,.,TRBJ1-6,TRBV20-1,CSARVQGRRPGSYNSPLHF,TGCAGTGCTCGCGTCCAGGGTCGGCGGCCGGGCTCCTATAATTCACCCCTCCACTTT
.,.,TRBJ2-2,TRBV20-1,CSARSSGNTGELFF,TGCAGTGCTAGATCCTCGGGGAACACCGGGGAGCTGTTTTTT
.,.,TRBJ2-5,TRBV3-1,CASSQDRTGRETQYF,TGTGCCAGCAGCCAAGATCGCACGGGGAGGGAGACCCAGTACTTC
.,.,TRBJ2-5,TRBV28,CASLTGHLSKETQYF,TGTGCCAGCCTCACGGGACATTTGTCCAAAGAGACCCAGTACTTC
TRBD1,.,TRBJ2-5,TRBV7-2,CASSLVGQWGETQYF,TGTGCCAGCAGCTTAGTGGGACAGTGGGGAGAGACCCAGTACTTC
TRBD1,few,TRBJ1-5,TRBV2,CASRENPGQGNQPQHF,TGTGCCAGCAGGGAAAATCCGGGACAGGGAAATCAGCCCCAGCATTTT
.,.,TRBJ2-7,TRBV19,CASSFVHSYEQYF,TGTGCCAGTAGTTTCGTCCACTCCTACGAGCAGTACTTC